These 28 T cell receptor beta chains were all obtained from the same sample, sequenced in a study of response to subunit inactivated influenza vaccine. Each CDR3 protein is one row after TCRdb ran MiXCR on the RT-PCR reads. The sample carries 590,000 or so distinct CDR3 sequences, less than 15% recorded once. Specimen: PBMCs from blood, collected approximately 15 days before vaccination. The receptors were sampled from a man aged 45-65 years who received an inactivated influenza vaccine.

This clonotype has only a few counts. The rearrangement joins TRBV5-1 to TRBJ2-1; maybe TRBD2 (6 bases). Per germline, CDR1 SGHRS and CDR2 YFSETQ. CDR3 length: 14 residues. Trimming pared 3 bases from V and 3 bases from J, leaving 10 bases between. This chain's CDR3 is CASSSGEVYNEQFF. DNA of the CDR3: TGCGCCAGCAGCTCGGGGGAGGTCTACAATGAGCAGTTCTTC.

This clonotype was counted between two and nine times. This chain joins TRBV20-1 and TRBJ1-6; D might be TRBD1 (5 bases). CDR3 length: 16 residues. Germline V lookup: CDR1 DFQATT, CDR2 SNEGSKA (reference sequence). V lost 4 bases and J 8 bases, leaving 21 bases between the germline ends. CDR3 loop: CSAIVVGRGYDSPLHF. CDR3 bases: TGCAGTGCTATTGTGGTCGGGAGGGGATACGATTCACCCCTCCACTTT.

In its sample, this clonotype was seen a few times. The chain carries TRBV28 and TRBJ1-4; TRBD1 matches at 10 bases. CDR1 and CDR2 (germline): MDHEN, SYDVKM. After removal of 2 bases from V and 4 bases from J, the junction contained 4 bases not matched to a gene. This CDR3 is built from 16 residues. The CDR3 region is CASSLLRDRGNEKLFF. In nucleotides, the CDR3 is TGTGCCAGCAGTTTACTCCGGGACAGGGGTAATGAAAAACTGTTTTTT.

This clonotype appeared many times. The rearrangement uses TRBV24-1 and TRBJ1-2; D gene ambiguous. CDR1 and CDR2 (germline): KGHDR, SFDVKD. The CDR3 contains 15 residues. V was cut by 2 bases and J by 6 bases, with 15 bases left in between. CDR3 nucleotide sequence: TGTGCCACCAGTGATTCAACCACAGCTATAGATGGCTACACCTTC. It is translated as CATSDSTTAIDGYTF.

The chain carries TRBV7-9 and TRBJ1-1, with D perhaps matching TRBD1 (5 bases). This CDR3 comprises 15 residues. Trimming pared 2 bases from V and 5 bases from J, leaving 15 bases between. Germline V gene data show CDR1 as SEHNR and CDR2 as FQNEAQ (reference sequence). CDR3 coding DNA: TGTGCCAGCAGCTTACCGAGGGGAATCAGGACTGAAGCTTTCTTT. Its protein is CASSLPRGIRTEAFF.

This clonotype was seen only a few times. The chain combines TRBV6-5 with TRBJ2-5; 9 nucleotides agree with TRBD2. In germline, CDR1 is MNHEY, CDR2 SVGAGI. The ends lost 7 bases at V and 0 bases at J; junction bases unmatched: 6. The CDR3 sequence is 15 residues long. CDR3 sequence: CASKREAHYQETQYF. The DNA of the CDR3 is TGTGCCAGCAAGCGGGAGGCTCACTACCAAGAGACCCAGTACTTC.

The chain carries TRBV20-1 and TRBJ2-2; D is undetermined. This CDR3 is built from 14 residues. Germline CDR1 and CDR2: DFQATT and SNEGSKA (reference sequence). The V end was cut by 3 bases, the J end by 1 base, with 9 bases between. DNA for the CDR3: TGCAGTGCTAGTGGTGGGGTGAACACCGGGGAGCTGTTTTTT. This gives the protein CSASGGVNTGELFF.

This clonotype was observed a handful of times. This chain connects TRBV4-3 to TRBJ1-1; TRBD1 matches at 8 bases. Trimming at V came to 0 bases and at J to 1 base, leaving 1 base not matched to a gene. CDR1 and CDR2 from the germline V gene are LGHNA and YSLEER. The CDR3 extends over 15 amino acids. The CDR3 loop reads CASSQEGTGNTEAFF. The DNA of the CDR3 is TGCGCCAGCAGCCAAGAAGGGACAGGGAACACTGAAGCTTTCTTT.

This clonotype has a handful of counts. The V and J genes are TRBV5-1 and TRBJ2-7; 7 positions match TRBD1. The CDR3 sequence is 16 residues long. The germline V gene encodes CDR1 SGHRS and CDR2 YFSETQ. The V and J ends lost 4 bases and 2 bases, in that order; junction bases with no gene match: 12. Here the CDR3 reads CASSENRDTGAYEQYF. CDR3 coding DNA: TGCGCCAGCAGCGAGAACCGGGACACAGGGGCCTACGAGCAGTACTTC.

The rearrangement joins TRBV4-3 to TRBJ2-1; TRBD2 agrees at 12 bases. The trim removed 2 bases at V and 9 bases at J, leaving 11 bases unmatched. Germline V CDR1 and CDR2: LGHNA, YSLEER. CDR3 size: 17 residues. This chain's CDR3 is CASSQHFASGGGGEQFF. CDR3 coding DNA: TGCGCCAGCAGCCAACATTTCGCTAGCGGGGGGGGTGGTGAGCAGTTCTTC.

This rearrangement joins TRBV15 to TRBJ2-3, with unresolved D. CDR1 and CDR2 from the germline V gene are LNHNV and YYDKDF (reference sequence). This CDR3 is 15 amino acids long. V gave up 3 bases and J gave up 4 bases, with 14 bases separating them. Here the CDR3 DNA reads TGTGCCACCAGCAGCAGCCACGGGCCGCCAGATACGCAGTATTTT. Translation gives CATSSSHGPPDTQYF.

The gene calls are TRBV20-1 and TRBJ2-7, with 7 bases aligning to TRBD2. This CDR3 comprises 12 residues. Germline V lookup: CDR1 DFQATT, CDR2 SNEGSKA (reference sequence). After removal of 5 bases from V and 3 bases from J, the junction contained 4 bases not matched to a gene. CDR3 DNA: TGCAGTGCTCCCTGGACTAGCTACGAGCAGTACTTC. It encodes CSAPWTSYEQYF.

This clonotype was seen at least ten times. The chain carries TRBV4-1 and TRBJ2-7, with 9 positions matching TRBD2. Losses at the gene ends were 5 bases for V and 3 bases for J; bases not matched to a gene: 8. CDR3 size: 15 residues. The germline CDR1 and CDR2 sequences are MGHRA and YSYEKL. The CDR3 bases are TGCGCCAGCAGCTTTCTAGCGGGGTTAAACTACGAGCAGTACTTC. Translation gives CASSFLAGLNYEQYF.

This clonotype was recorded a few times. This chain joins TRBV12-3 or TRBV12-4 and TRBJ1-1; no reliable D call. V was cut by 5 bases and J by 1 base, with 11 bases left in between. The CDR3 covers 14 residues. CDR3 sequence reads: CASSPGLANTEAFF. The CDR3 DNA sequence: TGTGCCAGCAGTCCCGGCTTGGCGAACACTGAAGCTTTCTTT.

The sample holds a few counts of this clonotype. The chain has TRBV20-1 and TRBJ2-1, with no clear D. In germline, CDR1 is DFQATT, CDR2 SNEGSKA (reference sequence). This CDR3 region has 13 residues. Trimming took off 5 bases at V and 0 bases at J, with 8 bases between the two ends. DNA for the CDR3: TGCAGTGCTGACGGTTACTCCTACAATGAGCAGTTCTTC. It codes for CSADGYSYNEQFF.

The genes are TRBV5-1 and TRBJ2-5; no clear D gene. Between the trimmed V and J ends, which lost 1 base and 2 bases, there was a span of 9 bases. The CDR3 sequence is 14 residues long. The germline V gene has CDR1 SGHRS and CDR2 YFSETQ. The CDR3 loop reads CASSLMGNQETQYF. CDR3 bases: TGCGCCAGCAGCTTGATGGGGAATCAAGAGACCCAGTACTTC.

The CDR3 spells CASSDWSDTQYF. CDR3 nucleotide sequence: TGTGCCAGCAGTGACTGGTCCGATACGCAGTATTTT. The chain recombines TRBV2 with TRBJ2-3; D is unclear. Looked up from germline, CDR1 is SNHLY and CDR2 is FYNNEI. Trimming shortened V by 3 bases and J by 6 bases, and 7 bases separated the two germline ends. The CDR3 consists of 12 residues.

This clonotype was picked up a small number of times. V and J are TRBV28 and TRBJ2-5, with D tentatively TRBD1 (6 bases). Deletions cut 6 bases from V and 2 bases from J, with 16 bases between. Germline V gives CDR1 MDHEN, CDR2 SYDVKM. The CDR3 covers 15 residues. The CDR3 sequence: CASSDRDTRQETQYF. The CDR3, as DNA: TGTGCCAGCAGCGACCGGGACACTCGTCAAGAGACCCAGTACTTC.

A few counts support this clonotype. The J gene is TRBJ2-7, the V gene TRBV6-1; possibly TRBD2 for D (6 bases). This CDR3 region has 14 residues. Per the germline V gene, CDR1 is MNHNS and CDR2 is SASEGT. Trimming pared 7 bases from V and 4 bases from J, leaving 17 bases between. CDR3 DNA: TGTGCCAGCACGGTCGGGGGATTCCAATACGAGCAGTACTTC. Amino acid sequence: CASTVGGFQYEQYF.

V usage is TRBV7-2 and J usage is TRBJ1-2; D gene unclear. Deletions cut 4 bases from V and 4 bases from J, with 10 bases between. The germline gives CDR1 SGHTA, CDR2 FQGNSA. The CDR3 has 13 residues. CDR3 amino acids: CASSSTVGYGYTF. In nucleotides, the CDR3 is TGTGCCAGCAGCTCTACCGTAGGCTATGGCTACACCTTC.

This clonotype showed up just a few times. The J gene is TRBJ2-7, the V gene TRBV29-1, with 12 bases identical to TRBD1. Germline CDR1 reads SQVTM; CDR2 reads ANQGSEA. The CDR3 contains 14 residues. V gave up 3 bases and J gave up 6 bases; unmatched junction bases: 6. CDR3 in DNA: TGCAGCGTTGATCCTGGGACAGGGGGCGGCGAGCAGTACTTC. Encoded protein: CSVDPGTGGGEQYF.

The table lists this clonotype with a few counts. Written as DNA, the CDR3 is TGTGCCAGCAGTGAATCCTTCGGAGTTCTGTTCTTC. It translates to CASSESFGVLFF. The gene calls are TRBV25-1 and TRBJ2-1; D is ambiguous. The length of the CDR3 is 12 residues. Per germline, CDR1 MGHDK and CDR2 SYGVNS. The germline V and J ends were trimmed by 1 base and 15 bases, with 13 bases remaining between them.

This clonotype has a count of ten or more. In DNA, the CDR3 is TGTGCCAGCAGCGAGGGGCCCACGAGGGACTACGAGCAGTACTTC. Translating it yields CASSEGPTRDYEQYF. The chain combines TRBV9 with TRBJ2-7; possibly TRBD1 or TRBD2 for D (5 bases each). The germline gives CDR1 SGDLS, CDR2 YYNGEE. The CDR3 runs to 15 residues. V was trimmed by 3 bases and J by 3 bases, leaving 16 bases between them.

This clonotype was detected only a few times. This chain uses TRBV27 with TRBJ2-5, with D hard to call. Germline-derived CDR1 and CDR2 are MNHEY and SMNVEV (reference sequence). V lost 5 bases to trimming and J lost 1 base, with 11 bases between them. The CDR3 sequence is 14 residues long. CDR3 nucleotide sequence: TGTGCCAGCAGTCCCCGGGTGGTCCAAGAGACCCAGTACTTC. Translated, it gives CASSPRVVQETQYF.

Only a few counts were recorded for this clonotype. The chain combines TRBV12-5 with TRBJ2-1; D is ambiguous. Trimming removed 1 base at V and 9 bases at J, with 13 bases between. CDR3 length equals 14 residues. Germline V gene sequence: CDR1 LGHNT, CDR2 FRNRAP. CDR3 sequence: CASGLDPHEAEQFF. In DNA, the CDR3 is TGTGCTAGTGGTTTGGACCCCCACGAGGCTGAGCAGTTCTTC.

This clonotype was detected many times. V is TRBV29-1 and J is TRBJ2-7; TRBD2 aligns across 9 bases. The CDR3 runs 14 residues. Looked up from germline, CDR1 is SQVTM and CDR2 is ANQGSEA. The trim removed 7 bases at V and 2 bases at J, leaving 9 bases unmatched. CDR3 amino acids: CSAKSGRPPYEQYF. In DNA form, the CDR3 reads TGCAGCGCAAAGAGCGGGAGGCCCCCCTACGAGCAGTACTTC.

This chain uses TRBV5-6 with TRBJ2-2; D may be TRBD1 or TRBD2 (6 bases each). V dropped 3 bases and J dropped 4 bases, with 16 bases sitting between them. The CDR3 spans 16 residues. The germline V gene encodes CDR1 SGHDT and CDR2 YYEEEE. The CDR3 DNA reads as TGTGCCAGCAGCTGGGGGGCAGGGGTTACCACCGGGGAGCTGTTTTTT. It encodes CASSWGAGVTTGELFF.

This clonotype was detected only a few times. The J gene is TRBJ2-3, the V gene TRBV7-8; a weak D match, TRBD2 (6 bases). The V and J ends lost 5 bases and 11 bases respectively, with 20 bases between them. Germline loops: CDR1 SGHVS, CDR2 FQNEAQ. CDR3 length: 14 residues. The CDR3 loop reads CASSPGGPGEKQYF. DNA of the CDR3: TGTGCCAGCAGCCCCGGGGGTCCAGGAGAGAAGCAGTATTTT.